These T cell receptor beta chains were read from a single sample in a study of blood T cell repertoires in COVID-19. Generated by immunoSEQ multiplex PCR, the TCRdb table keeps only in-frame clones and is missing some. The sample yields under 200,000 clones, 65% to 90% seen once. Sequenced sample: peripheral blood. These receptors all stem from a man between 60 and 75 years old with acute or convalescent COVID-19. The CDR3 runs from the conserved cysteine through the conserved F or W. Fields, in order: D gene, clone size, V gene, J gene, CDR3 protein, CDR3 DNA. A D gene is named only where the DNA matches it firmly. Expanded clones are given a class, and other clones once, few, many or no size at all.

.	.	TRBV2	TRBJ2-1	CASSETGRGDNEQFF	TGTGCCAGCAGTGAAACAGGGCGAGGGGACAATGAGCAGTTCTTC
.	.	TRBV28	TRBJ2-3	CASSLRRAITDTQYF	TGTGCCAGCAGTTTACGCAGGGCTATCACAGATACGCAGTATTTT
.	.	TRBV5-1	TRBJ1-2	CASSLGQSGYGYTF	TGCGCCAGCAGCTTGGGGCAGTCGGGCTATGGCTACACCTTC
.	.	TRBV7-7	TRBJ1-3	CASSLGPSSGNTIYF	TGTGCTAGCAGCTTGGGGCCGTCCTCTGGAAACACCATATATTTT
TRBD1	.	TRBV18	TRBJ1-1	CASSPPLQTQGAVKATEAFF	TGTGCCAGCTCACCACCGCTACAAACGCAGGGGGCTGTAAAGGCAACTGAAGCTTTCTTT
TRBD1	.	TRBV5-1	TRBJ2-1	CASSLTGALSYNEQFF	TGCGCCAGCAGCTTGACAGGGGCTCTTTCCTACAATGAGCAGTTCTTC
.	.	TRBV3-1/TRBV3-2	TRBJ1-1	CASSQVRGYTEAFF	TGTGCCAGCAGCCAAGTCAGGGGTTATACTGAAGCTTTCTTT
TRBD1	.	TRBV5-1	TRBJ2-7	CASSYGVAGTGFDEQYF	TGCGCCAGCAGTTATGGGGTGGCCGGGACAGGGTTTGACGAGCAGTACTTC
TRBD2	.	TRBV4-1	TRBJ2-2	CASSQEVAGVGTGELFF	TGCGCCAGCAGCCAAGAGGTGGCGGGAGTGGGCACCGGGGAGCTGTTTTTT
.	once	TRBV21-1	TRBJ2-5	CASSEEPGQQETQYF	TGTGCCAGCAGCGAAGAACCGGGACAGCAAGAGACCCAGTACTTC
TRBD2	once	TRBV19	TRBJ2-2	CASRPTSHSNTGELFF	TGTGCCAGTAGACCGACTAGCCATTCTAACACCGGGGAGCTGTTTTTT
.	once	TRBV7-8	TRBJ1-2	CASSRWAGTNYGYTF	TGTGCCAGCAGCCGTTGGGCAGGAACTAACTATGGCTACACCTTC
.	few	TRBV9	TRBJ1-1	CASSLGQWNTEAFF	TGTGCCAGCAGCCTCGGACAGTGGAACACTGAAGCTTTCTTT
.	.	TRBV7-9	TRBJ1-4	CASSPPLVQGGKLFF	TGTGCCAGCAGCCCTCCCCTGGTGCAGGGCGGAAAACTGTTTTTT
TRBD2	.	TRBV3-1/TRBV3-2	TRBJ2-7	CASSDSGTSGTQAYEQYF	TGTGCCAGCAGCGACTCAGGGACTAGCGGGACCCAAGCCTACGAGCAGTACTTC
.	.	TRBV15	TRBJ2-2	CATSLSGTGELFF	TGTGCCACCAGCCTGTCGGGGACCGGGGAGCTGTTTTTT
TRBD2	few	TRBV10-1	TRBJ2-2	CASSHIAGGITGELFF	TGCGCCAGCAGTCATATAGCGGGAGGCATCACCGGGGAGCTGTTTTTT
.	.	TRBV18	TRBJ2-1	CASSPSQKQYNEQFF	TGTGCCAGCTCACCTTCCCAGAAACAATACAATGAGCAGTTCTTC
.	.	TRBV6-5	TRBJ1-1	CASSYSRGGTEAFF	TGTGCCAGCAGTTACTCTAGGGGTGGCACTGAAGCTTTCTTT
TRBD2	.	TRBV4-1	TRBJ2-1	CASSQDASLAGNNEQFF	TGCGCCAGCAGCCAAGATGCGAGCCTAGCGGGTAACAATGAGCAGTTCTTC
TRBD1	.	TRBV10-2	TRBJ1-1	CASSEPGGDRVFF	TGCGCCAGCAGTGAGCCAGGGGGCGATCGGGTTTTCTTT
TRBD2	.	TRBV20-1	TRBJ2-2	CSASLAGLNTGELFF	TGCAGTGCTAGTCTAGCGGGATTGAACACCGGGGAGCTGTTTTTT
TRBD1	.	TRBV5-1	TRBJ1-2	CASSFDRGYGYTF	TGCGCCAGCAGCTTTGACAGGGGCTATGGCTACACCTTC